Shown below are 17 T cell receptor beta chains from a single sample sequenced in a study of patients and donors after allogeneic stem cell transplantation. Each CDR3 protein is one row after TCRdb ran MiXCR on the RT-PCR reads. The sample holds more than 850,000 distinct CDR3 sequences, around 17% seen once. Sequenced input: blood, either unsorted or a sorted T cell fraction (not recorded which). The receptors derive from a human donor who was either an allogeneic HSCT recipient or a stem cell or donor lymphocyte infusion donor (not recorded which). It is not recorded whose cells these are; they may come from a transplant donor.

The chain recombines TRBV18 with TRBJ1-5; no reliable D call. V was shortened by 0 bases and J by 5 bases, with 11 bases between the two germline ends. This CDR3 spans 15 amino acids. The V gene's germline CDR1 is KGHSH and CDR2 LQKENI. In DNA form, the CDR3 reads TGTGCCAGCTCACCACCGGGGAATCGGGATCAGCCCCAGCATTTT. Translating it yields CASSPPGNRDQPQHF.

The chain uses TRBV19 and TRBJ2-7; 8 bases fit TRBD1. Losses at the gene ends were 10 bases for V and 7 bases for J; bases not matched to a gene: 9. Germline V gene lookup returns CDR1 LNHDA and CDR2 SQIVND (reference sequence). The CDR3 totals 12 residues. The CDR3 sequence: CATNQGAGEQYF. CDR3 DNA sequence: TGTGCCACCAACCAGGGGGCTGGGGAGCAGTACTTC.

This clonotype was picked up many times. The chain links TRBV12-3 or TRBV12-4 to TRBJ1-2, with 9 bases aligning to TRBD1. The junction had 6 bases not matched to a gene; V was cut back by 5 bases and J by 5 bases. CDR3 length: 14 amino acids. The CDR3 region has the DNA TGTGCCAGCAGTCTCCGGGACAGGGCGTATGGCTACACCTTC. Translation: CASSLRDRAYGYTF.

This clonotype was detected only a few times. The chain combines TRBV6-1 with TRBJ1-1; D not certain. This CDR3 region has 9 residues. Germline V lookup: CDR1 MNHNS, CDR2 SASEGT. Trimming removed 10 bases at V and 11 bases at J, with 11 bases between. The CDR3 DNA sequence: TGTGCCACCGAGTCATCTGCTTTCTTT. It is translated as CATESSAFF.

Here the CDR3 reads CASSTERTPQDLFQFF. The CDR3 DNA reads TGTGCCAGCAGCACCGAACGGACACCTCAGGATCTATTCCAGTTCTTC. The chain uses TRBV7-9 and TRBJ2-1, with D possibly TRBD1 on 5 matching bases. Trimming took off 5 bases at V and 13 bases at J, with 27 bases between the two ends. This CDR3 region has 16 residues. Germline-derived CDR1 and CDR2 are SEHNR and FQNEAQ (reference sequence).

This clonotype appeared a few times. The CDR3 loop reads CASSVGQSNEKLFF. The DNA of the CDR3 is TGCGCCAGCAGCGTGGGACAGAGTAATGAAAAACTGTTTTTT. The J gene is TRBJ1-4, the V gene TRBV5-1; TRBD1 agrees at 7 bases. Germline V CDR1 and CDR2: SGHRS, YFSETQ. V dropped 4 bases and J dropped 4; count of bases not matched to a gene: 4. This CDR3 is built from 14 residues.

In its sample, this clonotype was seen many times. The rearrangement joins TRBV20-1 to TRBJ2-7; D ambiguous. CDR3 length equals 12 residues. Germline V lookup: CDR1 DFQATT, CDR2 SNEGSKA (reference sequence). Trimming pared 5 bases from V and 1 base from J, leaving 9 bases between. CDR3 DNA sequence: TGCAGTGCTGTGGATCGATCCTACGAGCAGTACTTC. Translation: CSAVDRSYEQYF.

The genes are TRBV12-3 or TRBV12-4 and TRBJ1-2; D unresolved. The CDR3 extends over 13 amino acids. V lost 7 bases and J 0 bases, leaving 9 bases between the germline ends. CDR3 sequence reads: CASTSSSNYGYTF. In DNA form, the CDR3 reads TGTGCCAGCACCTCGAGCTCTAACTATGGCTACACCTTC.

This clonotype came up a few times. The rearrangement joins TRBV20-1 to TRBJ2-7, with 9 bases lining up with TRBD2. The CDR3 is made up of 13 amino acids. The V segment lost 6 bases and the J segment 4 bases; nucleotides outside the gene matches: 7. CDR1 and CDR2 (germline): DFQATT, SNEGSKA (reference sequence). The CDR3 region is CSAPTSGLYEQYF. In DNA, the CDR3 is TGCAGTGCCCCGACTAGCGGTTTATACGAGCAGTACTTC.

The rearrangement links TRBV6-2 or TRBV6-3 to TRBJ1-2; no clear D gene. The CDR3 covers 15 residues. Trimming left V 0 bases short and J 10 bases short, with 18 bases between. Germline-derived CDR1 and CDR2 are MNHEY and SVGEGT. This CDR3 reads CASSYSWTDRIAYTF. Written as DNA, the CDR3 is TGTGCCAGCAGTTACTCGTGGACGGATCGAATCGCCTACACCTTC.

The chain employs TRBV29-1 and TRBJ2-1; 7 positions match TRBD2. The V and J ends lost 0 bases and 4 bases, in that order; junction bases with no gene match: 12. CDR1 and CDR2 from the germline V gene are SQVTM and ANQGSEA. The CDR3 runs 17 residues. CDR3 protein: CSVEDSGGGLLYNEQFF. The CDR3 coding sequence is TGCAGCGTTGAAGATTCAGGTGGGGGACTATTATACAATGAGCAGTTCTTC.

The table lists this clonotype with a few counts. This chain connects TRBV6-1 to TRBJ2-7; 9 nucleotides align to TRBD1. The CDR3 length is 15 residues. The germline gives CDR1 MNHNS, CDR2 SASEGT. The ends lost 2 bases at V and 4 bases at J; junction bases unmatched: 6. The CDR3 DNA sequence: TGTGCCAGCAGTGAACCCGGACAGGGGAGGTACGAGCAGTACTTC. Protein: CASSEPGQGRYEQYF.

The V and J genes are TRBV2 and TRBJ1-2; D might be TRBD1 (5 bases). The CDR3 runs 14 residues. Trimming stripped 10 bases from V and 3 bases from J, with 18 bases between. CDR1 is SNHLY, CDR2 FYNNEI, per germline. The CDR3 loop is CATKWGRGDYGYTF. The CDR3 DNA is TGTGCCACCAAGTGGGGTCGGGGGGACTATGGCTACACCTTC.

The J gene is TRBJ1-5, the V gene TRBV7-2; 9 bases align to TRBD1. Germline CDR1 SGHTA, CDR2 FQGNSA. The CDR3 runs 16 residues. Trimming at V came to 4 bases and at J to 4 bases, leaving 8 bases not matched to a gene. CDR3 sequence (DNA): TGTGCCAGCAGCTCCACCGGGACAGGGACGAATCAGCCCCAGCATTTT. It codes for CASSSTGTGTNQPQHF.

This chain links TRBV5-1 with TRBJ1-1; TRBD1 is a possible D gene (6 bases). Between the trimmed V and J ends, which lost 4 bases and 1 base, there was a span of 14 bases. Germline loops: CDR1 SGHRS, CDR2 YFSETQ. The CDR3 covers 15 residues. The CDR3 loop reads CASSPGGHQNTEAFF. CDR3 in DNA: TGCGCCAGCAGCCCTGGGGGACATCAGAACACTGAAGCTTTCTTT. Looking up the rest from reference TRBV5-1 and TRBJ1-1 gives the full variable domain: KAGVTQTPRYLIKTRGQQVTLSCSPISGHRSVSWYQQTPGQGLQFLFEYFSETQRNKGNFPGRFSGRQFSNSRSEMNVSTLELGDSALYLCASSPGGHQNTEAFFGQGTRLTVV.

With regard to this clonotype: Compared with germline, one end of the junction differs, possibly owing to a read error. The rearrangement uses TRBV4-1 and TRBJ2-1; possibly TRBD2 for D (5 bases). The CDR3 extends over 15 amino acids. Per germline, CDR1 MGHRA and CDR2 YSYEKL. The CDR3 region is CASSQGLALKDEQSF. The CDR3 bases are TGCGCCAGCAGCCAAGGGCTAGCCCTCAAGGATGAGCAGTCCTTC.

Only a few counts were recorded for this clonotype. The chain is built from TRBV5-1 and TRBJ2-1; 9 positions agree with TRBD2. Germline assignment: CDR1 SGHRS and CDR2 YFSETQ. V shed 4 bases, J shed 5 bases, and the junction held 13 bases outside the gene matches. The CDR3 totals 17 residues. This CDR3 reads CASSQGSGSFGNNEQFF. The CDR3 nucleotides are TGCGCCAGCAGCCAGGGTAGCGGGAGTTTTGGGAACAATGAGCAGTTCTTC.